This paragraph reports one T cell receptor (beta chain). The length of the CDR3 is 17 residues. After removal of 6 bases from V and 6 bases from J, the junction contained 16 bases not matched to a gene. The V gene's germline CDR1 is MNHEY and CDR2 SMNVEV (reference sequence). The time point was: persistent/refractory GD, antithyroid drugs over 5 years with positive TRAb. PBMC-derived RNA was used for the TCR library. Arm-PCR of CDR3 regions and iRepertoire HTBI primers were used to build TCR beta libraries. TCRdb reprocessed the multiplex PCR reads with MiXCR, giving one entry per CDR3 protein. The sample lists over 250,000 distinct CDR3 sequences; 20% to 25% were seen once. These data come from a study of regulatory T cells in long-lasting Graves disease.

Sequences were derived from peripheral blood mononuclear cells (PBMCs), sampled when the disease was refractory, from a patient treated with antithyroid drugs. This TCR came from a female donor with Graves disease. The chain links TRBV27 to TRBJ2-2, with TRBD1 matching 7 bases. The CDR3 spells CASSELQGSYLAGELFF. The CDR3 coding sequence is TGTGCCAGCAGCGAACTACAGGGGTCATATTTGGCCGGGGAGCTGTTTTTT.